The sequence of this T cell receptor (beta chain) was determined in a study of blood T cell repertoires in COVID-19 (dated by TCRdb to the early 2020s). Regarding the complete study: The collaborator samples originated in the United States, Italy and Spain and spanned the acute and convalescent phases of COVID-19. A freely available public database, intended as a resource for researchers studying the immune response to SARS-CoV-2, is where the repertoires were released. Subjects who had been exposed to COVID-19, were actively infected with it, or had recovered from it provided the deeply sampled blood TCRbeta repertoires that made up the dataset. The samples were drawn from two sources: the first 160 participants of the ongoing ImmuneRACE study, and 1,254 subjects contributed by 6 global collaborators. A de-identified subject ID, COVID-19 status, age in years and sex were almost always included in the sample metadata. Where HLA class I and class II types were available, the types were taken from metadata supplied by the sample provider, not from assay-based typing. The material from the prospective study consisted of cDNA or gDNA derived from T cells, B-cell-depleted T cells, or PBMCs.

TCRbeta CDR3 regions were amplified from genomic DNA by means of the immunoSEQ Assay, a bias-controlled multiplex PCR. In the authors' own workflow: Nucleated cell counts per sample were estimated from amplification of reference gene primers within the assay. Sequence reads were collapsed and filtered to measure the absolute abundance of every unique TCRbeta CDR3 rearrangement. For each sample, productive Simpson clonality was calculated by taking the square root of Simpson's diversity index across productive rearrangements. TCRdb holds this immuneACCESS table with in-frame rearrangements only. Some clones are missing; in checked studies, unresolved V genes explain under half, and the rest has no known cause. V and J calls and clone size are those listed in that table; D and trimming were worked out from the DNA. The sample table shows 240,000 or so clones, and 75% to 90% are seen once. The ten largest clones represent around 2.8% of the sample.

Overall results and qualifications from the work: The amount of clinical and demographic metadata varied by source and participant and was provided uncurated.

Clipping removes 6 bases from V and 3 bases from J, with 6 as the unmatched junction base count. Based on the germline V gene, the CDR1 and CDR2 sequences are SGHRS and YFSETQ. Inclusive of the bounding cysteine and phenylalanine, the CDR3 is 16 residues long. The DNA shown is the 48-base CDR3, in frame from base 1. Comments on this clone: Its antigen remains undetermined. Per-nucleotide qualities are absent, and no much larger clonotype sits a single base away.

A second Seattle source provided samples from volunteer blood donors who had recovered from COVID-19. Whole blood was collected in K2EDTA tubes by collaborating institutions according to the institutions' own protocols. Collaborator samples were shipped for TCRbeta analysis as frozen whole blood, isolated PBMCs, or DNA extracted from either sample type. The receptor chain draws on TRBV5-1 and TRBJ2-2; 12 nucleotides in the junction match TRBD1. The TCR comes from a woman between 25 and 40 years old who had recovered from COVID-19. Sequenced: peripheral blood. DNA sequence: TGCGCCAGCACCGGGACAGGGGGCTTCGACACCGGGGAGCTGTTTTTT. Its protein product is CASTGTGGFDTGELFF.